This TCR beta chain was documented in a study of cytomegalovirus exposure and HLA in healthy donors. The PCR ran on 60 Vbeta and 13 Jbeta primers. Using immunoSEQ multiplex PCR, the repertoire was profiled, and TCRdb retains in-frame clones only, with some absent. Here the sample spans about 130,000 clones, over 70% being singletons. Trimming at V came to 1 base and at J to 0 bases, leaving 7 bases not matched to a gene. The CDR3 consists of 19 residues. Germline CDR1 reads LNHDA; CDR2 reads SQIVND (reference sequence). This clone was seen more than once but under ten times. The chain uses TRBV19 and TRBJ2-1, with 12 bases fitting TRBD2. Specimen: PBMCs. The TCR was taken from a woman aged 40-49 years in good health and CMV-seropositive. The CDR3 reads CASSIGASGRVYSYNEQFF. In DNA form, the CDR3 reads TGTGCCAGTAGTATAGGGGCTAGCGGGAGGGTTTACTCCTACAATGAGCAGTTCTTC. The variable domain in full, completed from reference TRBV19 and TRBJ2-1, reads DGGITQSPKYLFRKEGQNVTLSCEQNLNHDAMYWYRQDPGQGLRLIYYSQIVNDFQKGDIAEGYSVSREKKESFPLTVTSAQKNPTAFYLCASSIGASGRVYSYNEQFFGPGTRLTVL.